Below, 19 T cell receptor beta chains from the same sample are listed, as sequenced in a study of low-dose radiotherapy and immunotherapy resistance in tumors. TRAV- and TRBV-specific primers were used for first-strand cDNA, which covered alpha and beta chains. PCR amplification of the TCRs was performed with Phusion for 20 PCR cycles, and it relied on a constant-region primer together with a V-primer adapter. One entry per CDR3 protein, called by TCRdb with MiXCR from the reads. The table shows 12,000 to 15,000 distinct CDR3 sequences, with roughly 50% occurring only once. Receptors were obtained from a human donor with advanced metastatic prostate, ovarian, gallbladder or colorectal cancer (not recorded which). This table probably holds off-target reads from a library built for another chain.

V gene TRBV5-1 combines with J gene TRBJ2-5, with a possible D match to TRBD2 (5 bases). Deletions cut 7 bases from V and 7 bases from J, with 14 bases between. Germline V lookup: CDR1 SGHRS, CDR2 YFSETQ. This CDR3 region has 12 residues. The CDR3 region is CASEEPRGTQYF. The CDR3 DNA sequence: TGCGCCAGCGAGGAGCCTCGGGGGACCCAGTACTTC.

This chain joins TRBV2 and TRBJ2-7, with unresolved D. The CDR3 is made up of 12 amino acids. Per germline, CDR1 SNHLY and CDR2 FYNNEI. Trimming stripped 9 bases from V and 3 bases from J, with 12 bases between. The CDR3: CASRLGDYEQYF. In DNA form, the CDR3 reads TGTGCCAGTCGGCTAGGCGACTACGAGCAGTACTTC.

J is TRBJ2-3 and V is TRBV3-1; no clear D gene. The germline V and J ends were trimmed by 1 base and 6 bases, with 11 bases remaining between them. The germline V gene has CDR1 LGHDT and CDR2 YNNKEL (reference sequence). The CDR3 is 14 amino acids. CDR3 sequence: CASSQGTPSDTQYF. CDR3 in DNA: TGTGCCAGCAGCCAAGGGACCCCCTCGGATACGCAGTATTTT.

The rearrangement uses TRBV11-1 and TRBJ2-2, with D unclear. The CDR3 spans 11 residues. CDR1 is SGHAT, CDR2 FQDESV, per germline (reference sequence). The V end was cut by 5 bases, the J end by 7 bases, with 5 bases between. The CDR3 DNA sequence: TGTGCCAGCAGCCCTGGCGGGGAGCTGTTTTTT. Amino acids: CASSPGGELFF. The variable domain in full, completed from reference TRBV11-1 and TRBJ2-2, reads EAEVAQSPRYKITEKSQAVAFWCDPISGHATLYWYRQILGQGPELLVQFQDESVVDDSQLPKDRFSAERLKGVDSTLKIQPAELGDSAMYLCASSPGGELFFGEGSRLTVL.

The CDR3 loop reads CASSPPGLAGVKTQYF. In DNA form, the CDR3 reads TGTGCCAGCTCACCTCCGGGACTAGCGGGAGTAAAGACCCAGTACTTC. The chain employs TRBV18 and TRBJ2-5, with 14 bases matching TRBD2. The CDR3 loop spans 16 amino acids. Per the germline V gene, CDR1 is KGHSH and CDR2 is LQKENI. With V trimmed by 3 bases and J by 6 bases, 6 bases remained unmatched.

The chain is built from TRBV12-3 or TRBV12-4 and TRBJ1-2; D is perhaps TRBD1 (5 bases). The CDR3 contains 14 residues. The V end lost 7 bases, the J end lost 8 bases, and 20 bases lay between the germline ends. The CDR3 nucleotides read TGTGCCAGCAACAATGAGAGGGGCTGGCGCGGCTACACCTTC. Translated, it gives CASNNERGWRGYTF.

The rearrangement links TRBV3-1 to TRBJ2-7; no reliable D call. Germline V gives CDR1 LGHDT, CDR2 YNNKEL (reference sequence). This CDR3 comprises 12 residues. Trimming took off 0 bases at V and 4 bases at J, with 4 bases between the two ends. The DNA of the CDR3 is TGTGCCAGCAGCCAAGAGCGGTACGAGCAGTACTTC. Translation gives CASSQERYEQYF.

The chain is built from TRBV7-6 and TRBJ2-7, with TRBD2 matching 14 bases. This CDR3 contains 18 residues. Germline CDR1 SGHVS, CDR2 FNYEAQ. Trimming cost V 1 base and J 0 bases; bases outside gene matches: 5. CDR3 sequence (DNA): TGTGCCAGCAGCTTAGGTGGGACTAGCGGGGGCGGCTCCTACGAGCAGTACTTC. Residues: CASSLGGTSGGGSYEQYF.

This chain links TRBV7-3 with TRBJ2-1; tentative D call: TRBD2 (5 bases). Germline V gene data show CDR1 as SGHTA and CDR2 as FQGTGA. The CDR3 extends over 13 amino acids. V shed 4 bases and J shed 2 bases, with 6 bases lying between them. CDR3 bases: TGTGCCAGCAGCTCCGGGACCTACAATGAGCAGTTCTTC. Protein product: CASSSGTYNEQFF.

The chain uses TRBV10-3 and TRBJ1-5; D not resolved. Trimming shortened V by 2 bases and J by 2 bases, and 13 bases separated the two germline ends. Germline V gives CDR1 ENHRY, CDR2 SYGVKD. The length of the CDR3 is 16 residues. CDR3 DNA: TGTGCCATCAGTGAGGAGACCTCCATAGGCAATCAGCCCCAGCATTTT. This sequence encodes CAISEETSIGNQPQHF.

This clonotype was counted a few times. As DNA, the CDR3 is TGTGCCAGCAGTCCCTGGACAGGGGAGTACGAGCAGTACTTC. Its translation: CASSPWTGEYEQYF. The chain carries TRBV28 and TRBJ2-7; 9 bases match TRBD1. Per germline, CDR1 MDHEN and CDR2 SYDVKM. The V and J ends lost 5 bases and 4 bases, in that order; junction bases with no gene match: 6. CDR3 size: 14 residues.

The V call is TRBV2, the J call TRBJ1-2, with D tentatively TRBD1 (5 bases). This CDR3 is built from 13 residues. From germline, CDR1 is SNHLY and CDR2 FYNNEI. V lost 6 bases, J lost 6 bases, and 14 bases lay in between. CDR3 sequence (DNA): TGTGCCAGCAGCGGGGAGGGGTTGGATGGCTACACCTTC. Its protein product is CASSGEGLDGYTF.

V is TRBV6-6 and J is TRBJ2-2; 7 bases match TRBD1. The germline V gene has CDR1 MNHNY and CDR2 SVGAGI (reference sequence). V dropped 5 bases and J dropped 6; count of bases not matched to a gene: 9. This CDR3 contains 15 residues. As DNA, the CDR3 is TGTGCCAGCAGTGGACAGGTGTCGCCGTCCGGGGAGCTGTTTTTT. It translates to CASSGQVSPSGELFF.

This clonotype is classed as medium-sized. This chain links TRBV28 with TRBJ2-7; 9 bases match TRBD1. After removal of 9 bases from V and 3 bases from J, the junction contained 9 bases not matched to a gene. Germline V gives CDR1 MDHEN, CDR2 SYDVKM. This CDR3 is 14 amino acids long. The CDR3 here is CARDPRDRVYEQYF. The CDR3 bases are TGTGCCAGAGATCCCCGGGACAGGGTCTACGAGCAGTACTTC.

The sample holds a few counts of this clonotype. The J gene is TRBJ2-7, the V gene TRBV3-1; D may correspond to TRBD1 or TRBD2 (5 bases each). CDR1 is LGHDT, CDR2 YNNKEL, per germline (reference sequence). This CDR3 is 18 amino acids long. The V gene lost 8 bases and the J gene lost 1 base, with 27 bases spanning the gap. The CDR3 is CASRASETRGTLSYEQYF. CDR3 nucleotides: TGTGCCAGCCGAGCGAGTGAAACGAGGGGCACCCTATCCTACGAGCAGTACTTC.

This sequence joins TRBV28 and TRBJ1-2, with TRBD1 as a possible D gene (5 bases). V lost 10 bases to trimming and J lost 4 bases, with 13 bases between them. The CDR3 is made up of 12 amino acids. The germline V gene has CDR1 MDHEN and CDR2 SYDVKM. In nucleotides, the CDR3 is TGTGCCACCCTGGGGGGGGGCTATGGCTACACCTTC. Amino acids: CATLGGGYGYTF.

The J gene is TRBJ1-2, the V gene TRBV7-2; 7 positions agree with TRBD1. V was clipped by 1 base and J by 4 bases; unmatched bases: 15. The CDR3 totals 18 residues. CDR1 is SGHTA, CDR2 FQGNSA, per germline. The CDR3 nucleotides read TGTGCCAGCAGCTTAGGAGGGGGGGGCAGGGGGGTTAGCTATGGCTACACCTTC. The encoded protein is CASSLGGGGRGVSYGYTF.

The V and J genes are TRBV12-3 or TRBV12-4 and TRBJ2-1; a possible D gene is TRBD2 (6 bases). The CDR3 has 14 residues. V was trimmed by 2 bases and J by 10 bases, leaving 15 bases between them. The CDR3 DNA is TGTGCCAGCAGTTTAACGTCCGGGAGAGGCGAGCAGTTCTTC. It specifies CASSLTSGRGEQFF.

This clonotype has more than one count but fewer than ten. As DNA, the CDR3 is TGTGCCAGCAGCGATAACAGGGGTCTACCCTCACCCCTCCACTTT. This encodes CASSDNRGLPSPLHF. This chain uses TRBV7-6 with TRBJ1-6, with TRBD1 identical over 7 bases. V lost 5 bases to trimming and J lost 10 bases; unmatched junction nucleotides: 11. There are 15 residues in the CDR3. Germline CDR1 reads SGHVS; CDR2 reads FNYEAQ.